The present T cell receptor (beta chain) was sequenced within a study of spatial heterogeneity in lung cancer. Study information: Detection consistently captured more beta-chain sequences than alpha-chain sequences. Study-wide results and limits: Among blood samples, ubiquitous expanded tumor TCRs appeared more at resection than at follow-up.

Time point here: blood at routine non-recurrence follow-up after resection. TCRs were sequenced from unsorted whole RNA of tumor, nontumor lung or PBMC. The table lists this clonotype with many counts. Its antigen remains unknown. A distinct unique molecular identifier was carried by each TCR cDNA molecule. TCRdb reprocessed the 5' RACE reads via MiXCR and lists one record per CDR3 protein. This table holds 43,000 or so distinct CDR3 sequences, around 11% found once. The specimen was PBMCs, collected at follow-up. This clonotype was obtained from a male donor with early-stage non-small cell lung cancer.

The CDR3 nucleotides read TGCAGTGCTAGAGTTCCAGCGGGTGGTGCAGATACGCAGTATTTT. Protein: CSARVPAGGADTQYF. The J gene is TRBJ2-3, the V gene TRBV20-1, with a weak D call TRBD2 (6 bases). The CDR3 is made up of 15 amino acids. Germline assignment: CDR1 DFQATT and CDR2 SNEGSKA (reference sequence). V was trimmed by 1 base and J by 4 bases, leaving 15 bases between them.